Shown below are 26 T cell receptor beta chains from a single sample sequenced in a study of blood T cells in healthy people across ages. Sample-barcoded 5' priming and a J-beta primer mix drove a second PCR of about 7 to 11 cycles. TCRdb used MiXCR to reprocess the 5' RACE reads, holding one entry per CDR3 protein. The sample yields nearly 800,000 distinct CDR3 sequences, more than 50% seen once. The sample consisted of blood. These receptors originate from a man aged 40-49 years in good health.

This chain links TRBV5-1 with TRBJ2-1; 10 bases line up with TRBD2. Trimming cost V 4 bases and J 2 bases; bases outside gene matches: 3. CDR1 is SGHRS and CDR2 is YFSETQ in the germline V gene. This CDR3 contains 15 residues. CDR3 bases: TGCGCCAGCAGCGCAAGCGGGGGGGCCTACAATGAGCAGTTCTTC. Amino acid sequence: CASSASGGAYNEQFF.

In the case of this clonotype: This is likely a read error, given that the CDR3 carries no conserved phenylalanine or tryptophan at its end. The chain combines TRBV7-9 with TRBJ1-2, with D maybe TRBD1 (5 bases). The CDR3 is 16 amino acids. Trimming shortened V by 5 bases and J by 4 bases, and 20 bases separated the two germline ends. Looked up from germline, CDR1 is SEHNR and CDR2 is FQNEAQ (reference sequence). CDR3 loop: CASSASKGDPGYGYTS. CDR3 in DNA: TGTGCCAGCAGCGCTAGCAAAGGGGATCCCGGCTATGGCTACACCTCC.

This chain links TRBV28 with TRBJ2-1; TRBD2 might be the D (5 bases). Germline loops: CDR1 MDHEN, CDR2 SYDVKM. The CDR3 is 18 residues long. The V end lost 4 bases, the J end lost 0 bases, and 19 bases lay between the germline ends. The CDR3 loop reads CASSSTRTPRSSYNEQFF. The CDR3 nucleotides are TGTGCCAGCAGTTCCACGAGGACTCCCAGAAGCTCCTACAATGAGCAGTTCTTC.

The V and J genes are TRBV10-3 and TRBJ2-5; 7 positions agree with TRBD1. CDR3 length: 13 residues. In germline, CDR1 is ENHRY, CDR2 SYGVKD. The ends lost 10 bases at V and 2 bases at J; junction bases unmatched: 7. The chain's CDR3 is CATRGRGQETQYF. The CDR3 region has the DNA TGTGCCACCCGGGGCAGGGGGCAAGAGACCCAGTACTTC.

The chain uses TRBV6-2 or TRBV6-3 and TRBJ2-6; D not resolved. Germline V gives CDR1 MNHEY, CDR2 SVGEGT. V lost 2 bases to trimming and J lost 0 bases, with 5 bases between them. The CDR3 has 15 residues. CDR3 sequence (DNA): TGTGCCAGCAGTTACGATTTCTCTGGGGCCAACGTCCTGACTTTC. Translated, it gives CASSYDFSGANVLTF.

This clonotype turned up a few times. Here the CDR3 DNA reads TGCAGCGTTGTGTCGGGAGGGCCGGTGAACAATGAGCAGTTCTTC. Protein product: CSVVSGGPVNNEQFF. The genes are TRBV29-1 and TRBJ2-1; 8 bases line up with TRBD2. CDR1 is SQVTM and CDR2 is ANQGSEA in the germline V gene. V gave up 4 bases and J gave up 5 bases; unmatched junction bases: 10. The CDR3 consists of 15 residues.

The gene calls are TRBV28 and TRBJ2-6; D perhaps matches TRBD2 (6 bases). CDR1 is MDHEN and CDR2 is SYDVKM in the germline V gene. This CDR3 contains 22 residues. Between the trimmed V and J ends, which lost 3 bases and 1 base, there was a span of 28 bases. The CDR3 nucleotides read TGTGCCAGCAGTTTGGGTGGTGCGGGGTCGTTGGCCCTCTTGTCTGGGGCCAACGTCCTGACTTTC. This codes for CASSLGGAGSLALLSGANVLTF.

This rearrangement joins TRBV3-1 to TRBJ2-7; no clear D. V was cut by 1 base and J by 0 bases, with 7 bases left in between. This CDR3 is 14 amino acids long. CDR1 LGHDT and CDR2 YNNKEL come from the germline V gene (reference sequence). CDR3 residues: CASSQAVISYEQYF. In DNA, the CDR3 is TGTGCCAGCAGCCAAGCCGTTATCTCCTACGAGCAGTACTTC.

CDR3: CASSFTGALQETQYF. CDR3 nucleotides: TGTGCCAGCAGTTTTACAGGGGCCCTACAAGAGACCCAGTACTTC. The rearrangement links TRBV12-3 or TRBV12-4 to TRBJ2-5, with 7 bases that match TRBD1. The length of the CDR3 is 15 residues. J was trimmed by 2 bases and V by 3 bases; bases with no gene match: 6.

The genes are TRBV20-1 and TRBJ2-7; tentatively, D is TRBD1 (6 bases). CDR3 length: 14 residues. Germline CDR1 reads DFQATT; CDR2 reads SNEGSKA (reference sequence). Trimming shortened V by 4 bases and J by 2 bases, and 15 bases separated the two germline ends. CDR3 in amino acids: CSANPRGRTYEQYF. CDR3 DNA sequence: TGCAGTGCTAACCCCAGGGGACGTACCTACGAGCAGTACTTC.

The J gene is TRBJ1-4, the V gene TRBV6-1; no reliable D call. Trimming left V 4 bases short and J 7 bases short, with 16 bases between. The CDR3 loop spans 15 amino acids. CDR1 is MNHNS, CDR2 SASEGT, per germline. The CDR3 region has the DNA TGTGCCAGCAGTGTGTTCGGGATGATGGGTGAAAAACTGTTTTTT. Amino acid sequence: CASSVFGMMGEKLFF.

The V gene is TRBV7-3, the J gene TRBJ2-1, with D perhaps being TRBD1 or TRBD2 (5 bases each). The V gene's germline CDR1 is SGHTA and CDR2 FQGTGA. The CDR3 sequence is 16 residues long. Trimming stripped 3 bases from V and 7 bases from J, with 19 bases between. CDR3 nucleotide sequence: TGTGCCAGCAGCTTGCGGCCGGGACCAGCGGAAAATGAGCAGTTCTTC. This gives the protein CASSLRPGPAENEQFF.

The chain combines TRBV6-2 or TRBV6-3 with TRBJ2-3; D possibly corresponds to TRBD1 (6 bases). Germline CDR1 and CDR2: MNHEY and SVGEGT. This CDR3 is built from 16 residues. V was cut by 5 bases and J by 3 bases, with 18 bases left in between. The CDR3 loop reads CASSPPGTFATDTQYF. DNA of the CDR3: TGTGCCAGCAGTCCTCCCGGGACATTTGCAACAGATACGCAGTATTTT.

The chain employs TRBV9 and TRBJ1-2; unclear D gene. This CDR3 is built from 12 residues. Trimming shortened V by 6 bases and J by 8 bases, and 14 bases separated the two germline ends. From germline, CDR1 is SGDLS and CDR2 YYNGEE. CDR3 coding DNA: TGTGCCAGCAATAAAAGGGCTGGCGGCTACACCTTC. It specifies CASNKRAGGYTF.

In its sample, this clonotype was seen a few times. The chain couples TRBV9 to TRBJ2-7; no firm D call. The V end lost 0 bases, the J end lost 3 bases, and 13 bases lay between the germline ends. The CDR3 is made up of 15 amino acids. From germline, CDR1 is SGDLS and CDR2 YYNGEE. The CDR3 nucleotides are TGTGCCAGCAGCGTAGAAGTGTATCGCTACTACGAGCAGTACTTC. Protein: CASSVEVYRYYEQYF.

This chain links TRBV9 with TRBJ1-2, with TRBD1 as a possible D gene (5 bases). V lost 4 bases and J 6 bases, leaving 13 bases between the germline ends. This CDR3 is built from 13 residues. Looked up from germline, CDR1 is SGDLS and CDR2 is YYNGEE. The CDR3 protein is CASSYGTIDGYTF. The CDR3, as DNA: TGTGCCAGCAGCTACGGGACGATAGATGGCTACACCTTC.

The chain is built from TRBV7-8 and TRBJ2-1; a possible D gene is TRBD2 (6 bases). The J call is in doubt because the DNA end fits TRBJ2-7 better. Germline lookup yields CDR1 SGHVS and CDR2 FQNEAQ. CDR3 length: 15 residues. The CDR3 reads CASSLERARHNEQYF. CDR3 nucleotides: TGTGCCAGCAGCTTAGAGCGGGCTCGACACAATGAGCAGTACTTC.

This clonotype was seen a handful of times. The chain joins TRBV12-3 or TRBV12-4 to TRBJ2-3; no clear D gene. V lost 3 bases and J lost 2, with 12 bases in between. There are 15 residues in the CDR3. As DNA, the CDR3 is TGTGCCAGCAGTTTTCTGAGCAGAGCCACAGATACGCAGTATTTT. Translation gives CASSFLSRATDTQYF.

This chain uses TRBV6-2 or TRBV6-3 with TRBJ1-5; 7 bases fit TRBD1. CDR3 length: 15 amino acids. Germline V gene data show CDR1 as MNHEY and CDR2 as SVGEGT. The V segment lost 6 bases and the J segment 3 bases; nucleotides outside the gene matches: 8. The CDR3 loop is CASRSDRLNNQPQHF. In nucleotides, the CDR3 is TGTGCCAGCAGGTCGGACAGGTTAAACAATCAGCCCCAGCATTTT.

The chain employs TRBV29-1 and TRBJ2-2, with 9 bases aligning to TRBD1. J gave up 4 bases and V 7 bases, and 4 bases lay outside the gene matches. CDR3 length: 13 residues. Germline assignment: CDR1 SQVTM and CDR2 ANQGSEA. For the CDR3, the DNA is TGCAGCGGTCAGACAGGGGGCACCGGGGAGCTGTTTTTT. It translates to CSGQTGGTGELFF.

CDR3 nucleotide sequence: TGTGCCAGCAGCTTAGAGGACAGGGCCTGGGAACCCCAGCATTTT. Its translation: CASSLEDRAWEPQHF. The V and J genes are TRBV7-2 and TRBJ1-5, with 8 bases lining up with TRBD1. CDR1 and CDR2 (germline): SGHTA, FQGNSA. V lost 1 base and J lost 10; bases outside the gene matches: 9. The CDR3 has 15 residues.

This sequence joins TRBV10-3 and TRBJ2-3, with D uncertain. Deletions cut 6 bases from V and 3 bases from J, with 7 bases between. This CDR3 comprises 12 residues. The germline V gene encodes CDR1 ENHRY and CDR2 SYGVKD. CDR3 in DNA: TGTGCCATCAGAGGATCAACAGATACGCAGTATTTT. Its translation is CAIRGSTDTQYF.

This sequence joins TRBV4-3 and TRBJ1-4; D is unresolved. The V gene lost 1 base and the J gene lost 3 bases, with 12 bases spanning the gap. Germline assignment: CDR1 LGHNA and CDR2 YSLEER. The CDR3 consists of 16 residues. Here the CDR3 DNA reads TGCGCCAGCAGCCAAGGTTTAGGGCCATCTAATGAAAAACTGTTTTTT. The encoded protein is CASSQGLGPSNEKLFF.

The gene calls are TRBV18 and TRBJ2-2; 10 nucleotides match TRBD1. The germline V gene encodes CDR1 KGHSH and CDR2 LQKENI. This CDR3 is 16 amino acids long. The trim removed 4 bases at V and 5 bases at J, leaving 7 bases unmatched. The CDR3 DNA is TGTGCCAGCTCACGAAGGACAGGGGGAGAAACCGGGGAGCTGTTTTTT. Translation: CASSRRTGGETGELFF.

The CDR3, as DNA: TGTGCCAGCAGCCCAGCCCTAGGCTATGGCTACACCTTC. Amino acid sequence: CASSPALGYGYTF. This chain joins TRBV7-8 and TRBJ1-2; D not resolved. Germline CDR1 and CDR2: SGHVS and FQNEAQ. The V and J ends lost 5 bases and 4 bases respectively, with 11 bases between them. The CDR3 loop spans 13 amino acids.

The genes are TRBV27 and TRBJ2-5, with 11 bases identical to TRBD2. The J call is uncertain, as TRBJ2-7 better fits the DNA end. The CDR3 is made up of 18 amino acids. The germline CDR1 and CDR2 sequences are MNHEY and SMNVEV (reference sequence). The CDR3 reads CASSSRDTSGGRGYEQYF. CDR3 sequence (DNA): TGTGCCAGCAGTTCCAGGGATACTAGCGGGGGTCGCGGCTACGAGCAGTACTTC.